Here is one TCR beta chain with its context. The antigen is unknown. This sample is part of a study of T-cell memory formation after mild COVID-19. With 0 bases removed from V and 2 bases from J, the gap between germline ends came to 14 bases. Germline V CDR1 and CDR2: SGHVS, FQNEAQ. This CDR3 comprises 16 residues. TCRdb independently ran MiXCR on the 5' RACE reads; one entry per CDR3 protein. This sample has some 130,000 distinct CDR3 sequences; approximately 25% occur once, and the top ten carry roughly 24%. Overall study findings and caveats: Among clones contracting day 15 to 85, CD4/CD8 was balanced, whereas later expanders leaned CD4+.

The sequencing input was PBMCs or a T cell subset sorted from them (not recorded which). The sequence was collected from an adult woman who had mild COVID-19 (a few samples of this study predate the infection). Cell type and time point are not known. The chain carries TRBV7-8 and TRBJ2-7, with D perhaps matching TRBD2 (7 bases). The CDR3 sequence is CASSLAGGGGTYEQYF. The CDR3 nucleotides read TGTGCCAGCAGCTTAGCTGGGGGCGGGGGTACCTACGAGCAGTACTTC.